This T cell receptor (beta chain) is from a study of T cell repertoires in cytomegalovirus infection. As for the study in general: Recently identified HLA-C-restricted CMV epitopes were used, and well-studied HLA-B-restricted CMV epitopes were used as well.

One entry per CDR3 protein, called by TCRdb with MiXCR from the reads. Found here are approximately 300,000 distinct CDR3 sequences, roughly 25% of them singletons; the top ten hold roughly 14%. In its sample, this clonotype was seen many times. Its antigen is not known. Points from the study as a whole: HLA-C-restricted TCR beta clonotypes specific for CMV led the ex vivo response.

CDR3 size: 13 residues. Germline CDR1 SGHTA, CDR2 FQGNSA. Trimming removed 6 bases at V and 6 bases at J, with 14 bases between. V is TRBV7-2 and J is TRBJ2-5; D perhaps matches TRBD2 (6 bases). This material consisted of cultured PBMCs, taken from culture after CMV antigen stimulation. This sequence originates from a human donor in good health (CMV status not recorded). Some clones in this sample may be carry-over from other donors' samples. The CDR3 here is CASRGGGGQTQYF. CDR3 nucleotides: TGTGCCAGCAGGGGGGGAGGTGGCCAGACCCAGTACTTC.